The rows below give T cell receptor beta chains drawn from one sample of a study of blood T cell repertoires in COVID-19. TCRdb's copy holds only in-frame clones and misses some; the assay was immunoSEQ multiplex PCR. Of 90,000 to 120,000 clones in the sample, roughly four fifths were seen once. Sample: peripheral blood. The origin of the receptors is a man aged 55 to 70 with acute or convalescent COVID-19. Each CDR3 is given with its conserved first and last residue. A D gene is named only where the DNA matches it firmly. Expanded clones are given a class, and other clones once, few, many or no size at all.

length	D	V	size	J	DNA	CDR3
14	-	TRBV27	-	TRBJ2-3	TGTGCCAGCAGCCCCCAGGGGCAGGGAGATACGCAGTATTTT	CASSPQGQGDTQYF
14	TRBD1	TRBV4-1	-	TRBJ2-5	TGCGCCAGCAGCCGTCCGGACAGGCAAGAGACCCAGTACTTC	CASSRPDRQETQYF
13	-	TRBV7-2	-	TRBJ2-7	TGTGCCAGCAGCTTAGGAGGGCGGAACGAGCAGTACTTC	CASSLGGRNEQYF
13	-	TRBV10-2	-	TRBJ2-7	TGCGCCAGCAGTGAGCAGTCGTTCAACGAGCAGTACTTC	CASSEQSFNEQYF
16	TRBD1	TRBV5-1	-	TRBJ1-2	TGCGCCAGCAGCTTGGGAGGGACAGACCTAAACTATGGCTACACCTTC	CASSLGGTDLNYGYTF
15	-	TRBV7-2	once	TRBJ2-1	TGTGCCAGCAGCTTAGAGGCGGGCTCCCACAGTGAGCAGTTCTTC	CASSLEAGSHSEQFF
17	TRBD2	TRBV28	-	TRBJ2-3	TGTGCCAGCAGTTTCTTGACTAGCGGGACTAGCACAGATACGCAGTATTTT	CASSFLTSGTSTDTQYF
14	TRBD1	TRBV27	-	TRBJ2-1	TGTGCCAGCATTAGAGGACAGGGTCACAATGAGCAGTTCTTC	CASIRGQGHNEQFF
15	-	TRBV4-2	-	TRBJ1-2	TGTGCCAGCAGCCAAGAAGGGGAGGGGTTCTATGGCTACACCTTC	CASSQEGEGFYGYTF
11	TRBD1	TRBV20-1	few	TRBJ2-4	TGCAGCTGGGACAGGGAAAACATTCAGTACTTC	CSWDRENIQYF
15	-	TRBV19	once	TRBJ2-5	TGTGCCAGTAGTGCCCCCACAGGGTACCAAGAGACCCAGTACTTC	CASSAPTGYQETQYF
13	-	TRBV7-3	few	TRBJ1-5	TGTGCCAGCAGCCCAGACAGGAATCAGCCCCAGCATTTT	CASSPDRNQPQHF
13	-	TRBV28	-	TRBJ2-7	TGTGCCAGCAGGCCAGGGACTGCATACGAGCAGTACTTC	CASRPGTAYEQYF
13	-	TRBV5-1	-	TRBJ2-5	TGCGCCAGCAGCTTGCAGGGGCAAGAGACCCAGTACTTC	CASSLQGQETQYF
14	TRBD1	TRBV6-5	once	TRBJ2-2	TGTGCCAGCAGCGGACAGGGGGAGGGCGGGGAGCTGTTTTTT	CASSGQGEGGELFF
14	-	TRBV19	-	TRBJ2-7	TGTGCCAGTACCCACACGGCGGATCACTACGAGCAGTACTTC	CASTHTADHYEQYF
17	-	TRBV7-9	-	TRBJ1-1	TGTGCCAGCAGCTTAGCTTTCCAGGGTGCTGGCTGGACTGAAGCTTTCTTT	CASSLAFQGAGWTEAFF
11	-	TRBV3-1/TRBV3-2	-	TRBJ2-1	TGTGCCAGCAGCCAAGGACAACTCCAACTCTTC	CASSQGQLQLF
14	TRBD1	TRBV2	-	TRBJ1-6	TGTGCCAGCAGGGGAAGGGACAGGGGATCACCCCTCCACTTT	CASRGRDRGSPLHF
13	-	TRBV29-1	-	TRBJ2-1	TGCAGCGTTGTAAGACAGGGGAGGGATGAGCAGTTCTTC	CSVVRQGRDEQFF
14	-	TRBV10-3	-	TRBJ2-5	TGTGCCATCAGTCCGACGGGGTCTGGGGAGACCCAGTACTTC	CAISPTGSGETQYF
15	-	TRBV5-8	once	TRBJ1-5	TGTGCCAGCAGCTTCCAGGGCACGGGCAATCAGCCCCAGCATTTT	CASSFQGTGNQPQHF
14	-	TRBV5-1	-	TRBJ1-2	TGCGCCAGCAGTCCGACGGCCGGGGACTATGGCTACACCTTC	CASSPTAGDYGYTF
15	-	TRBV7-2	few	TRBJ1-6	TGTGCCAGCACCCTAGGTGGGGGCGATTATTCACCCCTCCACTTT	CASTLGGGDYSPLHF
14	-	TRBV5-5	-	TRBJ1-2	TGTGCCAGCAGCCCCGACAGTGGGGGGTATGGCTACACCTTC	CASSPDSGGYGYTF
16	-	TRBV19	-	TRBJ2-6	TGTGCCAGTAGTACCCCCGGGGGTACCGGGGCCAACGTCCTGACTTTC	CASSTPGGTGANVLTF
14	-	TRBV4-1	once	TRBJ1-1	TGCGCCAGCAGCTATGACACTGGGAACACTGAAGCTTTCTTT	CASSYDTGNTEAFF
16	TRBD1	TRBV27	-	TRBJ2-3	TGTGCCAGCAGACTTTCGGACAGGGGAGGAGCAGATACGCAGTATTTT	CASRLSDRGGADTQYF
12	-	TRBV5-1	once	TRBJ2-7	TGCGCCAGCAGTCAGGACAGATACGAGCAGTACTTC	CASSQDRYEQYF
13	TRBD1	TRBV18	few	TRBJ1-6	TGTGCCAGCTCACCGGGACAGGATTCACCCCTCCACTTT	CASSPGQDSPLHF
17	TRBD2	TRBV7-8	-	TRBJ2-7	TGTGCCAGCAGCTTAGAGCCGCTAGCGGGGATTCCCTACGAGCAGTACTTC	CASSLEPLAGIPYEQYF
12	-	TRBV7-2	-	TRBJ2-7	TGTGCCAGCAGCTTCGTCCTCTACGAGCAGTACTTC	CASSFVLYEQYF
14	-	TRBV29-1	-	TRBJ1-2	TGCAGCGCGCAGGGAGGGCAGGGTGGCGATGGCTACACCTTC	CSAQGGQGGDGYTF
13	-	TRBV7-2	-	TRBJ2-7	TGTGCCAGCAGCACAGGGACCTCCTACGAGCAGTACTTC	CASSTGTSYEQYF
13	TRBD1	TRBV7-2	-	TRBJ1-2	TGTGCCAGCAGCTTAAACAGGGGGGCTGGCTACACCTTC	CASSLNRGAGYTF
13	TRBD1	TRBV29-1	-	TRBJ2-1	TGCAGCGGCTACGGGACAGGGTACAATGAGCAGTTCTTC	CSGYGTGYNEQFF
18	-	TRBV7-9	-	TRBJ1-1	TGTGCCAGCAGCCGCCAACAGGGAACGCACTCCTGGAACACTGAAGCTTTCTTT	CASSRQQGTHSWNTEAFF
16	TRBD1	TRBV10-3	-	TRBJ2-2	TGTGCCATCAGTACCCGGGACAGGGCGAACACCGGGGAGCTGTTTTTT	CAISTRDRANTGELFF
15	TRBD2	TRBV18	-	TRBJ2-7	TGTGCCAGCTCACCCTTGCCGGGACTAGAGGTCGAGCAGTACTTC	CASSPLPGLEVEQYF